These 17 T cell receptor beta chains were all obtained from the same sample, sequenced in a study of cytomegalovirus exposure and HLA in healthy donors. The PCR contained 60 Vbeta and 13 Jbeta primers. Assay used: immunoSEQ multiplex PCR; TCRdb lists only in-frame clones, some missing. The sample has about 120,000 clones; 7% to 9.5% are singletons. Source material: PBMCs. The receptors derive from a woman between 35 and 50 years old in good health and CMV-seropositive.

The chain recombines TRBV5-1 with TRBJ2-1, with TRBD1 matching over 11 bases. V shed 4 bases, J shed 4 bases, and the junction held 4 bases outside the gene matches. There are 15 residues in the CDR3. CDR1 is SGHRS and CDR2 is YFSETQ in the germline V gene. Here the CDR3 reads CASSGGQGVYNEQFF. CDR3 in DNA: TGCGCCAGCAGCGGGGGACAGGGGGTATACAATGAGCAGTTCTTC.

The rearrangement uses TRBV5-4 and TRBJ2-1; 10 bases align to TRBD2. The J segment lost 2 bases and the V segment lost 4 bases, leaving 6 bases of the junction unmatched. This CDR3 has 16 residues. Germline assignment: CDR1 SGHNT and CDR2 YYREEE (reference sequence). CDR3 amino acids: CASSPGLANTYNEQFF. CDR3 in DNA: TGTGCCAGCAGCCCGGGACTAGCGAATACCTACAATGAGCAGTTCTTC.

J is TRBJ1-2 and V is TRBV5-4; D is ambiguous. The V gene lost 2 bases and the J gene lost 4 bases, with 6 bases spanning the gap. The CDR3 sequence is 12 residues long. CDR1 and CDR2 (germline): SGHNT, YYREEE (reference sequence). This chain's CDR3 is CASSFDIYGYTF. In DNA form, the CDR3 reads TGTGCCAGCAGCTTTGACATCTATGGCTACACCTTC.

This chain links TRBV7-2 with TRBJ1-2; no firm D call. V was cut by 4 bases and J by 2 bases, with 11 bases left in between. This CDR3 region has 14 residues. The germline gives CDR1 SGHTA, CDR2 FQGNSA. This CDR3 is CASSYTGSNYGYTF. The CDR3 DNA reads as TGTGCCAGCAGCTATACCGGGAGCAACTATGGCTACACCTTC.

The genes are TRBV7-9 and TRBJ2-1, with 10 bases aligning to TRBD2. The germline gives CDR1 SEHNR, CDR2 FQNEAQ (reference sequence). The CDR3 contains 14 residues. The V segment lost 4 bases and the J segment 7 bases; nucleotides outside the gene matches: 4. CDR3 coding DNA: TGTGCCAGCAGCTCAGGACTAGCGGATAATGAGCAGTTCTTC. This encodes CASSSGLADNEQFF.

The chain is built from TRBV28 and TRBJ2-2; 10 bases line up with TRBD1. The CDR3 runs to 17 residues. Trimming cost V 2 bases and J 7 bases; bases outside gene matches: 10. Germline CDR1 reads MDHEN; CDR2 reads SYDVKM. CDR3 sequence: CASSLPPWDRGRGELFF. For the CDR3, the DNA is TGTGCCAGCAGTTTACCACCGTGGGACAGGGGACGCGGGGAGCTGTTTTTT.

Regarding this clone: Sequence at one end of the junction differs from germline and may be a read error. The V and J genes are TRBV5-1 and TRBJ2-1; 11 bases fit TRBD1. CDR1 is SGHRS, CDR2 YFSETQ, per germline. The CDR3 consists of 17 residues. In nucleotides, the CDR3 is TGCGCCAGCGGCTTGGGCGCTTCAGGGACAGGGGGGTATGAGCAGTTCTTC. Translated, it gives CASGLGASGTGGYEQFF.

This clone was detected only a few times. This rearrangement joins TRBV2 to TRBJ2-5; 7 nucleotides agree with TRBD1. The V segment lost 8 bases and the J segment 4 bases; nucleotides outside the gene matches: 1. The CDR3 extends over 11 amino acids. Germline V gene data show CDR1 as SNHLY and CDR2 as FYNNEI. The CDR3 spells CASRQGETQYF. DNA of the CDR3: TGTGCCAGCCGACAGGGAGAGACCCAGTACTTC. The whole variable domain, remainder taken from reference TRBV2 and TRBJ2-5, is EPEVTQTPSHQVTQMGQEVILRCVPISNHLYFYWYRQILGQKVEFLVSFYNNEISEKSEIFDDQFSVERPDGSNFTLKIRSTKLEDSAMYFCASRQGETQYFGPGTRLLVL.

The gene calls are TRBV28 and TRBJ2-1, with 10 nucleotides matching TRBD2. The CDR3 loop spans 19 amino acids. The V gene end was trimmed by 5 bases and the J gene end by 0 bases; junction bases not matched to a gene: 13. Germline V gene lookup returns CDR1 MDHEN and CDR2 SYDVKM. The CDR3 DNA follows: TGTGCCAGCAGTCCCCTCACTAGCGGGGTTCTCAGCTCCTACAATGAGCAGTTCTTC. Translated: CASSPLTSGVLSSYNEQFF.

V gene TRBV29-1 combines with J gene TRBJ2-5; 10 nucleotides align to TRBD1. The DNA matches TRBJ2-7 better at its end, which makes the J call doubtful. The CDR3 runs 13 residues. Germline V gene sequence: CDR1 SQVTM, CDR2 ANQGSEA. CDR3 sequence: CSATGTGDYEQYF. CDR3 sequence (DNA): TGCAGCGCAACCGGGACAGGGGACTACGAGCAGTACTTC.

This chain connects TRBV19 to TRBJ1-2, with 8 bases lining up with TRBD1. The J segment lost 4 bases and the V segment lost 10 bases, leaving 8 bases of the junction unmatched. CDR1 and CDR2 (germline): LNHDA, SQIVND (reference sequence). The CDR3 runs to 13 residues. This chain's CDR3 is CAIQGTGPYGYTF. The CDR3 nucleotides are TGTGCCATACAAGGGACAGGCCCCTATGGCTACACCTTC.

This clone was detected only a few times. The CDR3 region is CASTQTGIYGYTF. The CDR3 DNA reads TGTGCCAGCACCCAAACAGGGATCTATGGCTACACCTTC. The chain links TRBV6-5 to TRBJ1-2; a weak D match, TRBD1 (6 bases). Trimming removed 7 bases at V and 4 bases at J, with 13 bases between. The length of the CDR3 is 13 residues. Germline CDR1 and CDR2: MNHEY and SVGAGI.

This clone was seen only a few times. The chain couples TRBV5-1 to TRBJ2-3; 7 bases map to TRBD1. Trimming at V came to 5 bases and at J to 2 bases, leaving 8 bases not matched to a gene. Germline lookup yields CDR1 SGHRS and CDR2 YFSETQ. This CDR3 comprises 15 residues. The CDR3 DNA reads TGCGCCAGCAGTGAAAGAACAGGGGCCACAGATACGCAGTATTTT. Translating gives CASSERTGATDTQYF.

This clone appeared a few times. V is TRBV19 and J is TRBJ2-7; a weak D match, TRBD2 (5 bases). Trimming took off 5 bases at V and 0 bases at J, with 29 bases between the two ends. The germline gives CDR1 LNHDA, CDR2 SQIVND (reference sequence). This CDR3 has 20 residues. CDR3 DNA sequence: TGTGCCAGTAGTCTAGGAAGGGCGGCGGGCGAGCTGCGCCCCTCCTACGAGCAGTACTTC. It is translated as CASSLGRAAGELRPSYEQYF.

This chain links TRBV10-3 with TRBJ2-3; D is undetermined. V was shortened by 6 bases and J by 5 bases, with 15 bases between the two germline ends. This CDR3 is built from 14 residues. Per germline, CDR1 ENHRY and CDR2 SYGVKD. Here the CDR3 DNA reads TGTGCCATCAGGCTCACGTGGGCCGGAGATACGCAGTATTTT. As protein: CAIRLTWAGDTQYF.

There are a few counts of this clone. The chain carries TRBV6-1 and TRBJ2-3; 11 nucleotides align to TRBD2. The CDR3 consists of 15 residues. CDR1 and CDR2 (germline): MNHNS, SASEGT. V was pared by 2 bases and J by 4 bases, with 2 bases of the junction left unmatched. The CDR3 DNA is TGTGCCAGCAGTGAACTAGCGGGGGGTGCAGATACGCAGTATTTT. Its protein product is CASSELAGGADTQYF.

This clone came up a few times. The rearrangement links TRBV4-1 to TRBJ1-2; D ambiguous. The V and J ends lost 6 bases and 5 bases respectively, with 16 bases between them. The CDR3 runs to 14 residues. The germline V gene encodes CDR1 MGHRA and CDR2 YSYEKL. Here the CDR3 DNA reads TGCGCCAGCAGTCCAAGCGGGTTCGAGTATGGCTACACCTTC. It yields the protein CASSPSGFEYGYTF.